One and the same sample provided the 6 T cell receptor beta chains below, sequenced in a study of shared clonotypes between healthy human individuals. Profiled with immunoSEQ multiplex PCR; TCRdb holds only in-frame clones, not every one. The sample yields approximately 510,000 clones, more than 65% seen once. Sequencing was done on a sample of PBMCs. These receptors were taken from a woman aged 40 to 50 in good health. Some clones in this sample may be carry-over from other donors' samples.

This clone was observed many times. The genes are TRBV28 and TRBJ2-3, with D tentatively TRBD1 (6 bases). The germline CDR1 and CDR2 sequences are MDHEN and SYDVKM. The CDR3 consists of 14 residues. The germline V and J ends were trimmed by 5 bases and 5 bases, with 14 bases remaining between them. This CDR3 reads CASSRPGRGDTQYF. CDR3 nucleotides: TGTGCCAGCAGTCGACCCGGCAGGGGAGATACGCAGTATTTT.

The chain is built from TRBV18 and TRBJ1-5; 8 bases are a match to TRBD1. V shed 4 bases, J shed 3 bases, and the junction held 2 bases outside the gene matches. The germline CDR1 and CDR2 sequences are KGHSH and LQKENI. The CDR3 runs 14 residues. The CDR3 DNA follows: TGTGCCAGCTCACTGGACAGGGCCAATCAGCCCCAGCATTTT. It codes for CASSLDRANQPQHF.

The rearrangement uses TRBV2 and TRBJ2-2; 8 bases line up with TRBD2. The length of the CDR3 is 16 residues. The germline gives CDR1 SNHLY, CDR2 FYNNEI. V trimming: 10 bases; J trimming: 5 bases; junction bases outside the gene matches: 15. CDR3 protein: CANSGGQVGGTGELFF. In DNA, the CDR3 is TGTGCCAATTCGGGGGGGCAAGTTGGAGGGACCGGGGAGCTGTTTTTT. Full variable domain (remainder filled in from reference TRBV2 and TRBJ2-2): EPEVTQTPSHQVTQMGQEVILRCVPISNHLYFYWYRQILGQKVEFLVSFYNNEISEKSEIFDDQFSVERPDGSNFTLKIRSTKLEDSAMYFCANSGGQVGGTGELFFGEGSRLTVL.

CDR3 amino acids: CASSDSGLPYEQYF. The CDR3 DNA reads TGCGCCAGCAGTGATAGTGGGTTGCCCTACGAGCAGTACTTC. The chain has TRBV10-1 and TRBJ2-7, with D unclear. There are 14 residues in the CDR3. Germline CDR1 WNHNN, CDR2 SYGVQD (reference sequence). Trimming removed 3 bases from V and 2 bases from J, with 11 bases in between.

The chain's CDR3 is CASSPPTGRTGANVLTF. The CDR3 DNA sequence: TGTGCCAGCAGTCCCCCTACAGGGCGAACCGGGGCCAACGTCCTGACTTTC. J is TRBJ2-6 and V is TRBV27, with a weak D call TRBD1 (6 bases). The CDR3 totals 17 residues. V shed 5 bases and J shed 4 bases, with 18 bases lying between them. Germline V gives CDR1 MNHEY, CDR2 SMNVEV (reference sequence).

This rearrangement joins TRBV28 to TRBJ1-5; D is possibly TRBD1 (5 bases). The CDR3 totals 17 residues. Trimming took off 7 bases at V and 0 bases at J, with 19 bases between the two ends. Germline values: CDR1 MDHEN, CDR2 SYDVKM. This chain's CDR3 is CASTRPWTPYSNQPQHF. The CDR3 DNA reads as TGTGCCAGCACCCGACCCTGGACACCCTATAGCAATCAGCCCCAGCATTTT.